These 17 T cell receptor beta chains share one sample of origin, sequenced in a study of Graves' ophthalmopathy and Graves' hyperthyroidism. CDR3 regions of TCR beta were amplified from RNA transcripts. After a first-round RT-PCR with HTBI primers, a second-round multiplex PCR was run. TCRdb processed the multiplex PCR reads anew with MiXCR; each CDR3 protein has one entry. In the table there are a few hundred thousand distinct CDR3 sequences, around 21% of which are singletons. The material sequenced was peripheral blood. These receptor sequences come from a woman between 18 and 29 years old with stable Graves' hyperthyroidism.

A single count supports this clonotype. The chain joins TRBV28 to TRBJ2-5, with D possibly TRBD1 on 6 matching bases. Germline CDR1 and CDR2: MDHEN and SYDVKM. The CDR3 contains 15 residues. V lost 2 bases to trimming and J lost 1 base, with 11 bases between them. The CDR3, as DNA: TGTGCCAGCAGTTTAGGCACAGGGCGCCAAGAGACCCAGTACTTC. Translating gives CASSLGTGRQETQYF.

The J gene is TRBJ1-5, the V gene TRBV6-2 or TRBV6-3; D unresolved. Germline loops: CDR1 MNHEY, CDR2 SVGEGT. V was cut by 3 bases and J by 6 bases, with 9 bases left in between. This CDR3 has 13 amino acids. The CDR3 loop is CASSYQGSQPQHF. DNA for the CDR3: TGTGCCAGCAGTTATCAAGGCTCTCAGCCCCAGCATTTT.

This clonotype was seen at least ten times. The rearrangement joins TRBV6-5 to TRBJ1-1; 8 bases agree with TRBD1. Germline assignment: CDR1 MNHEY and CDR2 SVGAGI. The V and J ends lost 2 bases and 1 base, in that order; junction bases with no gene match: 3. The CDR3 extends over 15 amino acids. The CDR3 here is CASSYLGTGNTEAFF. The CDR3 DNA sequence: TGTGCCAGCAGTTACCTCGGGACAGGGAACACTGAAGCTTTCTTT.

This clonotype was observed many times. J is TRBJ1-5 and V is TRBV6-5; D is ambiguous. Germline values: CDR1 MNHEY, CDR2 SVGAGI. The CDR3 runs 15 residues. V was trimmed by 6 bases and J by 2 bases, leaving 14 bases between them. The CDR3 nucleotides read TGTGCCAGCAGACAAGGGTATTTGGGCAATCAGCCCCAGCATTTT. As protein: CASRQGYLGNQPQHF.

CDR3 bases: TGTGCCAGCAACAAAGAGGGGCCCGAAGCTTTCTTT. Its translation: CASNKEGPEAFF. The chain recombines TRBV12-3 or TRBV12-4 with TRBJ1-1; the D gene is possibly TRBD1 (5 bases). Trimming pared 7 bases from V and 8 bases from J, leaving 14 bases between. This CDR3 spans 12 amino acids.

The rearrangement joins TRBV12-3 or TRBV12-4 to TRBJ1-1; 9 bases map to TRBD1. V gave up 5 bases and J gave up 3 bases; unmatched junction bases: 7. The CDR3 covers 15 residues. In nucleotides, the CDR3 is TGTGCCAGCAGTATCTGGGACAGGGCGCACACTGAAGCTTTCTTT. This codes for CASSIWDRAHTEAFF.

This clonotype was seen ten or more times. The genes are TRBV29-1 and TRBJ2-5; possibly TRBD1 for D (5 bases). CDR3 length equals 13 residues. Trimming left V 1 base short and J 5 bases short, with 11 bases between. Germline CDR1 reads SQVTM; CDR2 reads ANQGSEA. The CDR3 region is CSVEGQGWETQYF. The CDR3 DNA reads TGCAGCGTTGAAGGGCAGGGATGGGAGACCCAGTACTTC.

Ten or more counts support this clonotype. V gene TRBV19 combines with J gene TRBJ1-1; D remains ambiguous. Trimming cost V 3 bases and J 1 base, with 6 bases left between them. This CDR3 region has 13 residues. Germline CDR1 LNHDA, CDR2 SQIVND (reference sequence). CDR3 sequence: CASSINKNTEAFF. The CDR3 coding sequence is TGTGCCAGTAGTATTAACAAGAACACTGAAGCTTTCTTT.

In its sample, this clonotype was seen many times. This chain joins TRBV7-2 and TRBJ2-7; no definite D call. CDR3 length: 14 residues. Trimming pared 0 bases from V and 6 bases from J, leaving 12 bases between. Germline V lookup: CDR1 SGHTA, CDR2 FQGNSA. CDR3 sequence reads: CASSLARAASEQYF. CDR3 sequence (DNA): TGTGCCAGCAGCTTAGCTCGGGCCGCTAGCGAGCAGTACTTC.

This clonotype came up many times. This chain links TRBV20-1 with TRBJ1-5; TRBD1 matches at 9 bases. The germline V gene encodes CDR1 DFQATT and CDR2 SNEGSKA (reference sequence). V shed 2 bases and J 5 bases; nucleotides not matched to a gene: 4. The length of the CDR3 is 14 residues. DNA for the CDR3: TGCAGTGCTAGACCGGACAGGGGCGATCAGCCCCAGCATTTT. It translates to CSARPDRGDQPQHF.

This clonotype was detected many times. The chain carries TRBV7-9 and TRBJ2-6, with unresolved D. Germline assignment: CDR1 SEHNR and CDR2 FQNEAQ (reference sequence). V lost 5 bases to trimming and J lost 0 bases, with 5 bases between them. This CDR3 comprises 14 residues. CDR3 DNA sequence: TGTGCCAGCAGCCATGGCTCTGGGGCCAACGTCCTGACTTTC. It is translated as CASSHGSGANVLTF.

This chain links TRBV7-2 with TRBJ2-5; 13 bases line up with TRBD2. The CDR3 consists of 13 residues. The ends lost 8 bases at V and 4 bases at J; junction bases unmatched: 1. CDR1 and CDR2 from the germline V gene are SGHTA and FQGNSA. The CDR3 DNA reads as TGTGCCAGCGGGACTAGCGGGACAGAGACCCAGTACTTC. Encoded protein: CASGTSGTETQYF.

V is TRBV10-3 and J is TRBJ2-3; TRBD2 aligns across 14 bases. CDR3 length: 14 residues. V shed 11 bases and J 6 bases; nucleotides not matched to a gene: 7. Germline V gene sequence: CDR1 ENHRY, CDR2 SYGVKD. CDR3 nucleotide sequence: TGTGCCCACGGGACTAGCGGGAGTGGGGATACGCAGTATTTT. Translated: CAHGTSGSGDTQYF.

This clonotype appeared many times. The V and J genes are TRBV27 and TRBJ2-5; TRBD2 agrees at 8 bases. Germline V gene lookup returns CDR1 MNHEY and CDR2 SMNVEV (reference sequence). The CDR3 runs to 15 residues. The J segment lost 0 bases and the V segment lost 6 bases, leaving 6 bases of the junction unmatched. CDR3 sequence: CASSRLARYQETQYF. DNA for the CDR3: TGTGCCAGCAGCAGACTAGCGAGGTACCAAGAGACCCAGTACTTC.

This clonotype showed up many times. The chain uses TRBV18 and TRBJ1-1, with D uncertain. This CDR3 contains 14 residues. Between the trimmed V and J ends, which lost 5 bases and 0 bases, there was a span of 10 bases. Looked up from germline, CDR1 is KGHSH and CDR2 is LQKENI. CDR3 bases: TGTGCCAGCTCAGTAGGCGAAATGAACACTGAAGCTTTCTTT. Its protein is CASSVGEMNTEAFF.

The chain links TRBV19 to TRBJ1-1; 11 bases agree with TRBD1. The CDR3 consists of 16 residues. CDR1 is LNHDA, CDR2 SQIVND, per germline (reference sequence). Unmatched junction bases numbered 9, after V lost 5 bases and J lost 4 bases. CDR3: CASSLRDRGYTTEAFF. The CDR3 DNA is TGTGCCAGTAGTCTCCGGGACAGGGGGTATACCACTGAAGCTTTCTTT.

This clonotype was counted ten times or more. The chain has TRBV20-1 and TRBJ2-5; D gene uncertain. Trimming shortened V by 3 bases and J by 4 bases, and 15 bases separated the two germline ends. The germline V gene has CDR1 DFQATT and CDR2 SNEGSKA (reference sequence). This CDR3 region has 14 residues. CDR3 protein: CSASFQDERETQYF. In nucleotides, the CDR3 is TGCAGTGCTAGTTTTCAGGATGAGAGAGAGACCCAGTACTTC.